The 25 T cell receptor beta chains below all came from one sample that was sequenced in a study of blood T cell repertoires in COVID-19. Clones were sequenced by immunoSEQ multiplex PCR, and TCRdb holds only the in-frame ones, with some missing. Among 35,000 or so clones listed, 90% to 95% were seen once. The sequenced material came from peripheral blood. These receptors were obtained from a man between 60 and 75 years old with active or convalescent COVID-19.

This clone has just one count. The chain employs TRBV2 and TRBJ1-1; D is perhaps TRBD1 (5 bases). V was clipped by 7 bases and J by 5 bases, with 14 bases between them. The germline gives CDR1 SNHLY, CDR2 FYNNEI. The CDR3 has 13 residues. CDR3 in DNA: TGTGCCAGCACCAGGGATGCAGGAACTGAAGCTTTCTTT. Protein: CASTRDAGTEAFF. Looking up the rest from reference TRBV2 and TRBJ1-1 gives the full variable domain: EPEVTQTPSHQVTQMGQEVILRCVPISNHLYFYWYRQILGQKVEFLVSFYNNEISEKSEIFDDQFSVERPDGSNFTLKIRSTKLEDSAMYFCASTRDAGTEAFFGQGTRLTVV.

The J gene is TRBJ1-1, the V gene TRBV10-3; TRBD1 matches at 7 bases. V shed 6 bases, J shed 5 bases, and the junction held 6 bases outside the gene matches. Germline V gives CDR1 ENHRY, CDR2 SYGVKD. The CDR3 has 13 amino acids. The CDR3: CAIRSGQLTEAFF. The CDR3 coding sequence is TGTGCCATCAGATCGGGACAGTTGACTGAAGCTTTCTTT.

The gene calls are TRBV5-1 and TRBJ2-1; 11 nucleotides match TRBD2. CDR3 length: 16 residues. Germline V gene sequence: CDR1 SGHRS, CDR2 YFSETQ. Germline trimming cut 4 bases from V and 6 bases from J; bases unmatched to any gene: 9. The CDR3 loop is CASSPLAGGPLNEQFF. In nucleotides, the CDR3 is TGCGCCAGCAGCCCTTTAGCGGGAGGGCCCCTCAATGAGCAGTTCTTC.

This chain joins TRBV9 and TRBJ2-2; 8 nucleotides match TRBD1. The CDR3 runs to 15 residues. Germline lookup yields CDR1 SGDLS and CDR2 YYNGEE. Trimming took 4 bases from V and 5 from J; bases not matched to a gene: 7. CDR3 bases: TGTGCCAGCAGCTACCCGACAGGGGTAACCGGGGAGCTGTTTTTT. It is translated as CASSYPTGVTGELFF.

This chain links TRBV15 with TRBJ1-6; D ambiguous. The CDR3 is made up of 16 amino acids. Germline V gene data show CDR1 as LNHNV and CDR2 as YYDKDF (reference sequence). Trimming removed 4 bases at V and 3 bases at J, with 13 bases between. The CDR3 protein is CATSNTGSYYNSPLHF. The CDR3 region has the DNA TGTGCCACCAGCAACACGGGGTCCTACTATAATTCACCCCTCCACTTT.

The chain joins TRBV18 to TRBJ2-1; TRBD1 matches at 10 bases. The V gene end was trimmed by 11 bases and the J gene end by 7 bases; junction bases not matched to a gene: 8. This CDR3 is built from 13 residues. The germline V gene encodes CDR1 KGHSH and CDR2 LQKENI. The CDR3 here is CAGGTGAGNEQFF. The CDR3, as DNA: TGTGCCGGAGGGACAGGGGCAGGGAATGAGCAGTTCTTC.

CDR3 amino acids: CASSEDRTYGYTF. The CDR3 DNA is TGTGCCAGCAGTGAAGACAGAACCTATGGCTACACCTTC. V usage is TRBV2 and J usage is TRBJ1-2; D gene unclear. The CDR3 is 13 residues long. Germline CDR1 is SNHLY and CDR2 is FYNNEI. V lost 1 base, J lost 4 bases, and 7 bases lay in between.

The CDR3 is CASSPSGTGQLYEQYF. CDR3 sequence (DNA): TGTGCCAGCTCACCGTCAGGGACAGGGCAGCTCTACGAGCAGTACTTC. V and J are TRBV18 and TRBJ2-7; the match to TRBD1 covers 9 bases. CDR1 is KGHSH, CDR2 LQKENI, per germline. V trimming: 3 bases; J trimming: 3 bases; junction bases outside the gene matches: 9. The CDR3 length is 16 residues.

This chain uses TRBV29-1 with TRBJ1-5; TRBD1 agrees at 9 bases. The CDR3 runs 14 residues. V trimming: 4 bases; J trimming: 5 bases; junction bases outside the gene matches: 6. Germline CDR1 SQVTM, CDR2 ANQGSEA. CDR3 loop: CSVGGTGKDQPQHF. The CDR3 DNA reads TGCAGCGTTGGGGGGACAGGGAAAGATCAGCCCCAGCATTTT.

V is TRBV19 and J is TRBJ1-5; perhaps TRBD1 as D (5 bases). Trimming removed 0 bases from V and 5 bases from J, with 11 bases in between. The CDR3 consists of 15 residues. CDR1 and CDR2 from the germline V gene are LNHDA and SQIVND (reference sequence). CDR3 sequence reads: CASSIDAGRDQPQHF. Here the CDR3 DNA reads TGTGCCAGTAGTATAGATGCAGGCAGGGATCAGCCCCAGCATTTT.

This chain uses TRBV2 with TRBJ2-1; 12 positions agree with TRBD2. This CDR3 is 17 amino acids long. V dropped 2 bases and J dropped 8; count of bases not matched to a gene: 10. Germline CDR1 and CDR2: SNHLY and FYNNEI. In nucleotides, the CDR3 is TGTGCCAGCAGTGAATCCCCGGCTAGCGGGAGGGTAGATGAGCAGTTCTTC. Amino acids: CASSESPASGRVDEQFF.

This rearrangement joins TRBV19 to TRBJ2-7; 7 bases align to TRBD1. V dropped 4 bases and J dropped 1; count of bases not matched to a gene: 4. The CDR3 has 14 residues. CDR1 LNHDA and CDR2 SQIVND come from the germline V gene (reference sequence). CDR3: CASSRQGPSYEQYF. The CDR3 nucleotides read TGTGCCAGTAGTAGACAGGGACCTTCCTACGAGCAGTACTTC.

This chain joins TRBV5-4 and TRBJ2-3; 11 bases are shared with TRBD2. CDR1 is SGHNT and CDR2 is YYREEE in the germline V gene (reference sequence). The ends lost 1 base at V and 3 bases at J; junction bases unmatched: 4. The CDR3 spans 16 residues. CDR3 nucleotide sequence: TGTGCCAGCAGCTTGAAACTAGCGGGAGCAACAGATACGCAGTATTTT. The encoded protein is CASSLKLAGATDTQYF.

The chain employs TRBV29-1 and TRBJ2-7; tentatively, D is TRBD2 (5 bases). V was shortened by 7 bases and J by 3 bases, with 16 bases between the two germline ends. Germline V gene lookup returns CDR1 SQVTM and CDR2 ANQGSEA. CDR3 length equals 13 residues. The CDR3 here is CSAVRGHNYEQYF. CDR3 nucleotides: TGCAGCGCCGTCCGGGGTCATAACTACGAGCAGTACTTC.

J is TRBJ1-2 and V is TRBV7-2; the D is unclear. V was clipped by 6 bases and J by 2 bases, with 7 bases between them. The CDR3 is 12 residues long. Per the germline V gene, CDR1 is SGHTA and CDR2 is FQGNSA. The DNA for the CDR3 is TGTGCCAGCAGTACGCGGAACTATGGCTACACCTTC. Translation: CASSTRNYGYTF.

This clone was detected only once. The chain is built from TRBV6-5 and TRBJ1-2; 9 nucleotides align to TRBD1. CDR1 and CDR2 (germline): MNHEY, SVGAGI. CDR3 size: 13 residues. J lost 2 bases, V lost 6 bases, and 1 base had no gene match. The CDR3 nucleotides read TGTGCCAGCAGGACAGGGGGGAACTATGGCTACACCTTC. Translated, it gives CASRTGGNYGYTF.

The CDR3: CAIRGLEGTGELFF. Written as DNA, the CDR3 is TGTGCCATCAGGGGACTAGAGGGCACCGGGGAGCTGTTTTTT. The gene calls are TRBV10-3 and TRBJ2-2; 8 nucleotides line up with TRBD2. CDR1 and CDR2 (germline): ENHRY, SYGVKD. This CDR3 is 14 amino acids long. Trimming took 6 bases from V and 4 from J; bases not matched to a gene: 4.

The CDR3 spells CASSLVGDTPNEQYF. The CDR3 nucleotides are TGCGCCAGCAGCTTGGTAGGGGACACCCCGAACGAGCAGTACTTC. This chain joins TRBV5-1 and TRBJ2-7, with a weak D call TRBD1 (6 bases). Trimming pared 0 bases from V and 5 bases from J, leaving 15 bases between. Germline V gives CDR1 SGHRS, CDR2 YFSETQ. The CDR3 sequence is 15 residues long. Using reference TRBV5-1 and TRBJ2-7 for the parts outside the CDR3, the full variable domain is KAGVTQTPRYLIKTRGQQVTLSCSPISGHRSVSWYQQTPGQGLQFLFEYFSETQRNKGNFPGRFSGRQFSNSRSEMNVSTLELGDSALYLCASSLVGDTPNEQYFGPGTRLTVT.

This clone was detected once. This chain joins TRBV11-3 and TRBJ2-2; a possible D gene is TRBD2 (5 bases). Trimming removed 3 bases at V and 3 bases at J, with 14 bases between. Germline V lookup: CDR1 SGHNT, CDR2 YENEEA. The CDR3 has 16 amino acids. CDR3 nucleotide sequence: TGTGCCAGCAGCTTTAAGAAGGGAGTCGACACCGGGGAGCTGTTTTTT. Translation: CASSFKKGVDTGELFF.

The chain carries TRBV5-4 and TRBJ2-7; 7 bases agree with TRBD1. Germline V gives CDR1 SGHNT, CDR2 YYREEE (reference sequence). The CDR3 loop spans 15 amino acids. Unmatched junction bases numbered 7, after V lost 4 bases and J lost 0 bases. CDR3 sequence: CASSIGTVSSYEQYF. The DNA for the CDR3 is TGTGCCAGCAGCATCGGGACAGTGAGCTCCTACGAGCAGTACTTC.

This chain uses TRBV2 with TRBJ1-5; 12 bases agree with TRBD1. Germline values: CDR1 SNHLY, CDR2 FYNNEI. The CDR3 loop spans 15 amino acids. V lost 7 bases and J lost 8; bases outside the gene matches: 9. CDR3 in amino acids: CASTGTGGNWEPQHF. The CDR3 nucleotides are TGTGCCAGCACTGGGACAGGGGGCAACTGGGAGCCCCAGCATTTT.

The rearrangement uses TRBV5-1 and TRBJ1-1, with 9 bases fitting TRBD1. V was clipped by 4 bases and J by 5 bases; unmatched bases: 9. CDR1 and CDR2 (germline): SGHRS, YFSETQ. The CDR3 has 15 residues. CDR3 residues: CASSPRQGGSTEAFF. The CDR3, as DNA: TGCGCCAGCAGCCCAAGACAGGGGGGCAGTACTGAAGCTTTCTTT.

This chain connects TRBV10-2 to TRBJ2-3, with 7 positions matching TRBD1. The germline V gene has CDR1 WSHSY and CDR2 SAAADI. J lost 10 bases, V lost 0 bases, and 7 bases had no gene match. The CDR3 length is 14 residues. For the CDR3, the DNA is TGCGCCAGCAGTGAGTCAGGGGGCTCGGTGGCGCAGTATTTT. Translated: CASSESGGSVAQYF.

V usage is TRBV4-3 and J usage is TRBJ1-5; D uncertain. The CDR3 covers 15 residues. Trimming pared 0 bases from V and 5 bases from J, leaving 11 bases between. Per germline, CDR1 LGHNA and CDR2 YSLEER. CDR3 nucleotides: TGCGCCAGCAGCCAAGATCTGGGAGAATATCAGCCCCAGCATTTT. Translating it yields CASSQDLGEYQPQHF.

V and J are TRBV10-2 and TRBJ2-5; 7 nucleotides agree with TRBD1. This CDR3 has 14 amino acids. The germline V gene encodes CDR1 WSHSY and CDR2 SAAADI. V lost 2 bases, J lost 3 bases, and 3 bases stayed unmatched. This chain's CDR3 is CASSEAGTEETQYF. The CDR3 coding sequence is TGCGCCAGCAGTGAGGCCGGGACAGAAGAGACCCAGTACTTC.